This passage covers 9 T cell receptor beta chains from one sample sequenced in a study of T cells in Graves' hyperthyroidism and ophthalmopathy. Template material for amplifying TCR beta CDR3 regions consisted of RNA transcripts. TCR CDR3 regions were first amplified by RT-PCR with HTBI primers. Via MiXCR, TCRdb re-called the multiplex PCR reads, giving one row per CDR3 protein. The repertoire includes 500,000 to 750,000 distinct CDR3 sequences, approximately 15% of them detected once, and about 7% sits in the top ten. The sample consisted of blood. The receptors originated from a woman aged 18-29 years with Graves' ophthalmopathy.

This clonotype was observed a handful of times. This chain links TRBV6-2 or TRBV6-3 with TRBJ2-1; tentative D call: TRBD1 (5 bases). Per the germline V gene, CDR1 is MNHEY and CDR2 is SVGEGT. V was pared by 0 bases and J by 3 bases, with 9 bases between. The CDR3 totals 15 residues. CDR3 DNA: TGTGCCAGCAGTTACTCAAACAGGTTCTACAATGAGCAGTTCTTC. Encoded protein: CASSYSNRFYNEQFF.

This chain joins TRBV6-5 and TRBJ2-2; D is uncertain. CDR3 size: 12 residues. Germline loops: CDR1 MNHEY, CDR2 SVGAGI. Trimming took 3 bases from V and 9 from J, leaving 8 bases between them. CDR3 sequence: CASSYGFRELFF. The CDR3 DNA follows: TGTGCCAGCAGTTATGGTTTCCGGGAGCTGTTTTTT.

The chain links TRBV5-1 to TRBJ2-2; the match to TRBD2 covers 8 bases. Germline V gene sequence: CDR1 SGHRS, CDR2 YFSETQ. The CDR3 totals 15 residues. Trimming cost V 2 bases and J 4 bases; bases outside gene matches: 4. The CDR3 loop is CASSFKRESTGELFF. CDR3 sequence (DNA): TGCGCCAGCAGCTTTAAGCGGGAGAGCACCGGGGAGCTGTTTTTT.

This clonotype was observed many times. The gene calls are TRBV4-1 and TRBJ1-5; D gene uncertain. The CDR3 loop spans 15 amino acids. V gave up 1 base and J gave up 1 base, with 8 bases separating them. Per the germline V gene, CDR1 is MGHRA and CDR2 is YSYEKL. This CDR3 is CASSQGEGSNQPQHF. CDR3 DNA sequence: TGCGCCAGCAGCCAAGGTGAAGGGAGCAATCAGCCCCAGCATTTT.

This clonotype was recorded many times. V usage is TRBV7-6 and J usage is TRBJ2-2; D assignment may be TRBD1 or TRBD2 (5 bases each). Trimming pared 3 bases from V and 1 base from J, leaving 21 bases between. Germline V gives CDR1 SGHVS, CDR2 FNYEAQ. The CDR3 sequence is 19 residues long. The CDR3 nucleotides read TGTGCCAGCAGCTTTCCCCCCTTCGGGGCTATACAGAACACCGGGGAGCTGTTTTTT. Encoded protein: CASSFPPFGAIQNTGELFF.

This clonotype was counted many times. The chain employs TRBV6-4 and TRBJ2-5, with 11 bases fitting TRBD2. The CDR3 has 12 amino acids. Germline values: CDR1 MRHNA, CDR2 SNTAGT. The junction had 2 bases not matched to a gene; V was cut back by 11 bases and J by 3 bases. CDR3 nucleotides: TGTGCCGGGACTAGCGGAGAAGAGACCCAGTACTTC. This codes for CAGTSGEETQYF.

This clonotype has a handful of counts. The rearrangement links TRBV6-2 or TRBV6-3 to TRBJ2-6; D is undetermined. CDR3 length: 16 amino acids. Trimming removed 2 bases from V and 4 bases from J, with 12 bases in between. From germline, CDR1 is MNHEY and CDR2 SVGEGT. CDR3 region: CASSYLDVPGANVLTF. DNA for the CDR3: TGTGCCAGCAGTTACCTGGACGTTCCGGGGGCCAACGTCCTGACTTTC.

There are a few counts of this clonotype. The chain recombines TRBV10-2 with TRBJ2-3; TRBD1 might be the D (5 bases). There are 12 residues in the CDR3. V was pared by 7 bases and J by 8 bases, with 13 bases between. The germline gives CDR1 WSHSY, CDR2 SAAADI. CDR3 region: CASTESGATQYF. The CDR3 coding sequence is TGCGCCAGCACCGAAAGTGGGGCTACGCAGTATTTT.

This clonotype was recorded at least ten times. CDR3 in amino acids: CASSLVGGELGKTQYF. In DNA form, the CDR3 reads TGTGCCAGCAGTTTAGTTGGCGGGGAGTTGGGGAAGACCCAGTACTTC. The rearrangement links TRBV27 to TRBJ2-5; a weak D match, TRBD2 (6 bases). V was cut by 2 bases and J by 6 bases, with 19 bases left in between. CDR3 size: 16 residues. The germline gives CDR1 MNHEY, CDR2 SMNVEV (reference sequence).